The subject of this entry is one TCR beta chain. This clonotype appeared a few times. Its antigen target is currently unknown. The sample holds no much larger clone one base away, and base qualities are not on file. The sample belongs to a study of T-cell reconstitution after alpha-beta-depleted transplantation in children (TCRdb year 2016). Regarding the study in general: Using TCR repertoire profiling, the study followed T-cell immune reconstitution in a quantitative way in children after TCRalphabeta/CD19-depleted allogeneic hematopoietic cell transplantation.

Including the terminal cysteine and phenylalanine, the CDR3 comprises 15 residues. Of the read, only the CDR3 DNA is kept; its 45 bases are in frame from base 1. V and J lose 1 base and 1 base, and a span of 10 bases separates them. The protocol used for the library was PCR. This sample was sequenced with an Illumina HiSeq 2500. TCR libraries were prepared with molecular barcoding, using unique molecular identifiers to normalize TCRbeta repertoire quantification. TCRdb redid the processing of the public reads, applying fastp at Q25 and MiXCR, and retained in-frame beta chains. When rows share a CDR3 protein, they turn into one entry using the most common DNA and genes. The sample records nearly 400,000 distinct CDR3 sequences, around 21% of which are singletons. About 3.8% of the sample goes to the ten largest clones.

The clonotype comes from a human donor who donated a stem cell graft to a child with acute myeloid leukemia. The material was PBMCs from the stem cell graft donor, obtained from the stem cell graft. The rearrangement joined TRBV12-3 or TRBV12-4 to TRBJ2-5; a tentative D call is TRBD1 (6 bases match). This receptor has the CDR3 CASSLDRASQETQYF. The nucleotide sequence is TGTGCCAGCAGTTTAGACAGGGCGTCCCAAGAGACCCAGTACTTC.